The 18 T cell receptor beta chains presented below share a single source sample, sequenced in a study of T cells in Graves' hyperthyroidism and ophthalmopathy. RNA transcripts provided the source from which TCR beta CDR3 regions were amplified. When the TCR CDR3 underwent first-round RT-PCR, the HTBI primer set was used. TCRdb itself ran the multiplex PCR reads through MiXCR, one entry per CDR3 protein. The sample lists fewer than 550,000 distinct CDR3 sequences, roughly a quarter occurring once. Specimen: blood. These receptors were taken from a woman in her 30s with Graves' ophthalmopathy.

The CDR3 spells CASRSGRGGRYEAFF. Here the CDR3 DNA reads TGTGCCAGCAGGTCAGGGAGGGGGGGACGATATGAAGCTTTCTTT. This chain connects TRBV6-1 to TRBJ1-1; D possibly corresponds to TRBD1 (6 bases). Germline lookup yields CDR1 MNHNS and CDR2 SASEGT. CDR3 size: 15 residues. V gave up 6 bases and J gave up 7 bases, with 21 bases separating them.

This clonotype was seen many times. This chain connects TRBV5-1 to TRBJ2-3; 9 nucleotides line up with TRBD2. The J segment lost 1 base and the V segment lost 5 bases, leaving 11 bases of the junction unmatched. The germline V gene has CDR1 SGHRS and CDR2 YFSETQ. CDR3 length equals 17 residues. Here the CDR3 reads CASSSWLAGSRTDTQYF. DNA of the CDR3: TGCGCCAGCAGTTCATGGCTAGCGGGGAGCCGCACAGATACGCAGTATTTT. Variable domain in full (rest from reference TRBV5-1 and TRBJ2-3): KAGVTQTPRYLIKTRGQQVTLSCSPISGHRSVSWYQQTPGQGLQFLFEYFSETQRNKGNFPGRFSGRQFSNSRSEMNVSTLELGDSALYLCASSSWLAGSRTDTQYFGPGTRLTVL.

The CDR3 bases are TGTGCCAGTAGTATAGTTACAGGTTCAGACTATGGCTACACCTTC. It translates to CASSIVTGSDYGYTF. The rearrangement joins TRBV19 to TRBJ1-2; TRBD1 is a possible D gene (5 bases). This CDR3 spans 15 amino acids. Germline V gives CDR1 LNHDA, CDR2 SQIVND (reference sequence). Trimming removed 1 base at V and 3 bases at J, with 12 bases between.

This clonotype has a handful of counts. The V call is TRBV20-1, the J call TRBJ1-2, with TRBD1 identical over 7 bases. Germline lookup yields CDR1 DFQATT and CDR2 SNEGSKA (reference sequence). J was trimmed by 2 bases and V by 4 bases; bases with no gene match: 4. The CDR3 totals 13 residues. The CDR3 sequence is CSAIQGENYGYTF. Written as DNA, the CDR3 is TGCAGTGCTATCCAGGGGGAAAACTATGGCTACACCTTC.

This clonotype was counted between two and nine times. The chain couples TRBV20-1 to TRBJ2-7; 8 nucleotides line up with TRBD2. Trimming at V came to 0 bases and at J to 2 bases, leaving 9 bases not matched to a gene. The CDR3 has 16 residues. The germline V gene encodes CDR1 DFQATT and CDR2 SNEGSKA (reference sequence). The CDR3, as DNA: TGCAGTGCTAGAGACTCTCGCGGGGGGTTTACCTACGAGCAGTACTTC. Its protein is CSARDSRGGFTYEQYF.

This clonotype was observed at least ten times. The chain recombines TRBV6-1 with TRBJ2-2; D perhaps matches TRBD1 (5 bases). There are 15 residues in the CDR3. Germline V gene lookup returns CDR1 MNHNS and CDR2 SASEGT. With 6 bases removed from V and 1 base from J, the gap between germline ends came to 12 bases. The CDR3 nucleotides are TGTGCCAGCAGCACCACAGGACAGAACACCGGGGAGCTGTTTTTT. Protein: CASSTTGQNTGELFF.

In this sample, this clonotype turned up a few times. This chain uses TRBV20-1 with TRBJ2-5; 10 bases map to TRBD2. V was pared by 0 bases and J by 4 bases, with 8 bases of the junction left unmatched. The CDR3 runs 16 residues. From germline, CDR1 is DFQATT and CDR2 SNEGSKA (reference sequence). The CDR3, as DNA: TGCAGTGCTAGAGATTTGCTAGCGGGAGTGAGAGAGACCCAGTACTTC. It codes for CSARDLLAGVRETQYF.

In this sample, this clonotype turned up many times. This chain connects TRBV7-1 to TRBJ2-6; 12 positions agree with TRBD1. TRBV7-1 is marked as an open reading frame, function uncertain. This CDR3 spans 20 amino acids. The trim removed 1 base at V and 0 bases at J, leaving 7 bases unmatched. The CDR3 sequence is CASSSGVPGQGASGANVLTF. The CDR3 DNA follows: TGTGCCAGCAGCTCAGGCGTCCCGGGACAGGGGGCCTCTGGGGCCAACGTCCTGACTTTC.

The chain joins TRBV6-2 or TRBV6-3 to TRBJ1-2; no definite D call. This CDR3 region has 14 residues. The V end was cut by 0 bases, the J end by 4 bases, with 9 bases between. Germline-derived CDR1 and CDR2 are MNHEY and SVGEGT. The CDR3 loop reads CASSYSKVIYGYTF. The CDR3 DNA reads as TGTGCCAGCAGTTACTCGAAGGTCATCTATGGCTACACCTTC.

In this sample, this clonotype turned up many times. This chain uses TRBV6-2 or TRBV6-3 with TRBJ1-5; tentative D call: TRBD1 (5 bases). V lost 2 bases, J lost 0 bases, and 11 bases lay in between. Germline lookup yields CDR1 MNHEY and CDR2 SVGEGT. This CDR3 spans 16 amino acids. The DNA for the CDR3 is TGTGCCAGCAGTTACGCGACAGCAAATAGCAATCAGCCCCAGCATTTT. It codes for CASSYATANSNQPQHF.

This clonotype was observed at least ten times. The chain uses TRBV28 and TRBJ1-1; D remains ambiguous. The CDR3 spans 15 residues. CDR1 and CDR2 from the germline V gene are MDHEN and SYDVKM. Trimming left V 6 bases short and J 0 bases short, with 14 bases between. CDR3 residues: CASRTIPDMNTEAFF. CDR3 nucleotide sequence: TGTGCCAGCAGAACAATTCCAGACATGAACACTGAAGCTTTCTTT.

As to this clonotype: This may come from a read error, since a much larger clone is one base off. The rearrangement joins TRBV18 to TRBJ2-7; D ambiguous. CDR3 size: 12 residues. Per the germline V gene, CDR1 is KGHSH and CDR2 is LQKENI. CDR3 residues: CASSLDPYDQYF. In DNA form, the CDR3 reads TGTGCCAGCTCACTCGATCCCTACGATCAGTACTTC.

Many counts were recorded for this clonotype. This chain connects TRBV4-2 to TRBJ2-7, with D possibly being TRBD2 (5 bases). The CDR3 sequence is 15 residues long. CDR1 and CDR2 from the germline V gene are LGHNA and YNFKEQ. Deletions cut 2 bases from V and 0 bases from J, with 11 bases between. CDR3 residues: CASSQSAADSYEQYF. The CDR3 region has the DNA TGTGCCAGCAGCCAATCGGCAGCGGACTCCTACGAGCAGTACTTC.

This clonotype was detected many times. CDR3 in DNA: TGTGCCAGTAGTATGAGGGGAGGTGGCTACACCTTC. This codes for CASSMRGGGYTF. The chain recombines TRBV19 with TRBJ1-2; D possibly corresponds to TRBD1 (5 bases). The CDR3 covers 12 residues. V was trimmed by 3 bases and J by 7 bases, leaving 9 bases between them. CDR1 is LNHDA, CDR2 SQIVND, per germline (reference sequence).

As concerns this clonotype: Without the conserved terminal phenylalanine or tryptophan, this CDR3 likely stems from a read error. The DNA of the CDR3 is TGTGCCTGCAGTTTGGTAGATTATGGCTACACCGTC. It codes for CACSLVDYGYTV. This chain uses TRBV28 with TRBJ1-2; no clear D. Per the germline V gene, CDR1 is MDHEN and CDR2 is SYDVKM. The CDR3 has 12 amino acids.

This clonotype occurred many times. V is TRBV5-1 and J is TRBJ2-7; 7 positions agree with TRBD1. This CDR3 has 14 amino acids. With V trimmed by 4 bases and J by 0 bases, 4 bases remained unmatched. Per the germline V gene, CDR1 is SGHRS and CDR2 is YFSETQ. The DNA of the CDR3 is TGCGCCAGCAGCGAAAGACAGGGCTCCTACGAGCAGTACTTC. Translating gives CASSERQGSYEQYF.

This clonotype was seen ten or more times. The chain employs TRBV5-6 and TRBJ2-2; D remains ambiguous. The CDR3 consists of 12 residues. Looked up from germline, CDR1 is SGHDT and CDR2 is YYEEEE. V was shortened by 7 bases and J by 6 bases, with 10 bases between the two germline ends. The CDR3 nucleotides are TGTGCCAGCTCTGCCGGTCCCGGGGAGCTGTTTTTT. Its protein product is CASSAGPGELFF. Variable domain in full (rest from reference TRBV5-6 and TRBJ2-2): DAGVTQSPTHLIKTRGQQVTLRCSPKSGHDTVSWYQQALGQGPQFIFQYYEEEERQRGNFPDRFSGHQFPNYSSELNVNALLLGDSALYLCASSAGPGELFFGEGSRLTVL.

This clonotype was counted at least ten times. The V call is TRBV29-1, the J call TRBJ1-2; 9 positions agree with TRBD1. CDR1 is SQVTM, CDR2 ANQGSEA, per germline. This CDR3 is built from 15 residues. J gave up 2 bases and V 6 bases, and 10 bases lay outside the gene matches. This CDR3 reads CSVDVGQGRNYGYTF. CDR3 coding DNA: TGCAGCGTCGATGTGGGACAGGGCAGGAACTATGGCTACACCTTC.